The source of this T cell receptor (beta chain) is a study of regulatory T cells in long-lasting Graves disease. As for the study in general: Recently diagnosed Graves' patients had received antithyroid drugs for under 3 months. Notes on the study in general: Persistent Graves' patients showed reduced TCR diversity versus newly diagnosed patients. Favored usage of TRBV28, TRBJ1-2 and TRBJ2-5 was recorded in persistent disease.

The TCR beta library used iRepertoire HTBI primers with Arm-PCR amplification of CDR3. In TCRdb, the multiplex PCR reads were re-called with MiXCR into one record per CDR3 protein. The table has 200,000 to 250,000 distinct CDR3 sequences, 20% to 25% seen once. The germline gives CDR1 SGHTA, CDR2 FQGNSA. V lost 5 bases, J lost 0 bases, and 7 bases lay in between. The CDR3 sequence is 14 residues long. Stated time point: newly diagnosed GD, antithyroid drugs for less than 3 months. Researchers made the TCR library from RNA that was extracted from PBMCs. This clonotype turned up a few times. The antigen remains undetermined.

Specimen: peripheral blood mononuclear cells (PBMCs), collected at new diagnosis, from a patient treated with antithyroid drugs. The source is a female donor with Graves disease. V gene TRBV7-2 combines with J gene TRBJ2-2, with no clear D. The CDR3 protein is CASSTTTNTGELFF. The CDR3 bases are TGTGCCAGCAGCACCACTACGAACACCGGGGAGCTGTTTTTT.